This T cell receptor (beta chain) derives from a study of blood T cells in healthy people across ages. Study-wide findings and caveats: TCR beta diversity was tightly associated with the proportion of naive T cells. Roughly linear age-related decline in beta diversity appeared, significant by age 40. Diversity estimated from one million T cells was considered an underestimate.

This CDR3 region has 14 residues. Between the trimmed V and J ends, which lost 2 bases and 4 bases, there was a span of 11 bases. In this sample, this clonotype turned up once. What it binds is not known. Primed by a sample-barcoded 5' primer and a J-beta primer mix, a second PCR proceeded for roughly 6 to 12 cycles. MiXCR was run by TCRdb on the 5' RACE reads, yielding one entry per CDR3 protein. The data hold hundreds of thousands of distinct CDR3 sequences, with 55% to 70% observed a single time. The TCR originated in a man aged 25-40 years in good health. The sequencing input was blood. This chain joins TRBV12-3 or TRBV12-4 and TRBJ2-5; the D is unclear. The DNA of the CDR3 is TGTGCCAGCAGTTTACTCAGCGCCGGAGAGACCCAGTACTTC. Residues: CASSLLSAGETQYF.